The clone carrying this TCR beta chain was counted once. The antigen is unknown. This record comes from a study of OX40 agonist ivuxolimab in advanced cancers. Whole-study findings and limits: Averaged across samples, CD8+ T cells carried more expanded clones than CD4+ did.

This table comes from immunoSEQ multiplex PCR, and its TCRdb copy is limited to in-frame clones, with some not included. There are 50,000 or so clones in the sample; over 85% occur only once, and 24% lies in the top ten. This sequence originates from an adult with an advanced solid tumor such as melanoma, head and neck, liver or kidney cancer. The specimen comprised CD4+ or CD8+ T cells sorted from blood, sampled in a trial of the OX40 agonist ivuxolimab.

DNA of the CDR3: TGCGCCAGCAGCTGGACTAGCGGGAGTTCCTACGAGCAGTACTTC. Protein: CASSWTSGSSYEQYF. The chain is built from TRBV5-1 and TRBJ2-7, with 13 bases fitting TRBD2. The ends lost 3 bases at V and 1 base at J; junction bases unmatched: 1. The CDR3 consists of 15 residues. Germline-derived CDR1 and CDR2 are SGHRS and YFSETQ.